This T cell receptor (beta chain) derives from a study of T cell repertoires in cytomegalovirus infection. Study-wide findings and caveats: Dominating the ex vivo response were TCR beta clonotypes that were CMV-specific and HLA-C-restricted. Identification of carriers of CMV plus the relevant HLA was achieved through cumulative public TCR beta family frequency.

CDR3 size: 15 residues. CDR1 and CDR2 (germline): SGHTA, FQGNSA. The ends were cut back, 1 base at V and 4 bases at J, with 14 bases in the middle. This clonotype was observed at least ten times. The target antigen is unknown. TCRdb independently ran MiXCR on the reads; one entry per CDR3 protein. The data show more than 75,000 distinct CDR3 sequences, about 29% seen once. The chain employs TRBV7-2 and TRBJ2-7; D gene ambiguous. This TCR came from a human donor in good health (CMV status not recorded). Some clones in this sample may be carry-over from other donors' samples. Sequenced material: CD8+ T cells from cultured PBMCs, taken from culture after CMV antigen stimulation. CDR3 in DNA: TGTGCCAGCAGCTTAGTTCACGGTGACCTTTACGAGCAGTACTTC. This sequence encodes CASSLVHGDLYEQYF.